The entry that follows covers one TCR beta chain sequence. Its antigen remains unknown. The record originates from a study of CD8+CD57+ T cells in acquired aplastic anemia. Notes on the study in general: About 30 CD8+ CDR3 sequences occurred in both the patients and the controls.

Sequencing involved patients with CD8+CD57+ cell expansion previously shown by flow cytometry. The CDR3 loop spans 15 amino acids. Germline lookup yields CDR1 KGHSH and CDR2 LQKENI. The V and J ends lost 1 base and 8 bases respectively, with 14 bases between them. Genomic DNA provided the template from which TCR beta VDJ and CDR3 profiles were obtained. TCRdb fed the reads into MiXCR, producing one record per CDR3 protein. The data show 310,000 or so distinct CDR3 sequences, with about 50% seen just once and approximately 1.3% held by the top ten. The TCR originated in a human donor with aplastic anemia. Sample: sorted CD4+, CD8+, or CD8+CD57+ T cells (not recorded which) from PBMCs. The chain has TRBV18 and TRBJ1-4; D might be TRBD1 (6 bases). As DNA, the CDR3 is TGTGCCAGCTCACCACACCGGGGGCATGAAGAAAAACTGTTTTTT. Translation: CASSPHRGHEEKLFF.